A single sample is the source of the 16 T cell receptor beta chains below, sequenced in a study of Graves' ophthalmopathy and Graves' hyperthyroidism. TCR beta CDR3 amplification used RNA transcripts. RT-PCR was first run with HTBI primers, then multiplex PCR in a second round. TCRdb re-analysed the multiplex PCR reads in MiXCR, keeping a single row per CDR3 protein. The sample records roughly 380,000 distinct CDR3 sequences, 15% to 17% being singletons. The specimen was peripheral blood. The receptors originated from a woman younger than 35 with stable Graves' hyperthyroidism.

This clonotype appeared a single time. The chain is built from TRBV14 and TRBJ2-5, with 10 bases identical to TRBD1. V gave up 4 bases and J gave up 4 bases; unmatched junction bases: 12. Germline CDR1 SGHDN, CDR2 FVKESK. This CDR3 is 17 amino acids long. CDR3 in DNA: TGTGCCAGCAGCCGCCTTTCCGGGACAGGGGTTGCAGAGACCCAGTACTTC. Translation: CASSRLSGTGVAETQYF.

This clonotype was detected a few times. The chain joins TRBV5-6 to TRBJ1-2; weak D call: TRBD1 (6 bases). CDR3 length: 15 amino acids. V lost 3 bases, J lost 1 base, and 13 bases lay in between. CDR1 SGHDT and CDR2 YYEEEE come from the germline V gene. CDR3 DNA sequence: TGTGCCAGCAGCTCACTGACAGGCGTTAACTATGGCTACACCTTC. This encodes CASSSLTGVNYGYTF.

This clonotype was seen at least ten times. The V and J genes are TRBV6-5 and TRBJ2-5; either TRBD1 or TRBD2 may fit D (5 bases each). With 5 bases removed from V and 2 bases from J, the gap between germline ends came to 12 bases. CDR1 is MNHEY and CDR2 is SVGAGI in the germline V gene. The CDR3 consists of 14 residues. The CDR3 protein is CASSHRDRQETQYF. The DNA of the CDR3 is TGTGCCAGCAGTCACCGGGACCGTCAAGAGACCCAGTACTTC.

This clonotype has more than one count but fewer than ten. The J gene is TRBJ1-5, the V gene TRBV12-3 or TRBV12-4; 8 bases agree with TRBD1. The CDR3 runs 16 residues. Losses at the gene ends were 5 bases for V and 4 bases for J; bases not matched to a gene: 10. CDR3 loop: CASSQTYRGKNQPQHF. The CDR3 DNA is TGTGCCAGCAGTCAGACTTACAGGGGGAAGAATCAGCCCCAGCATTTT.

The table lists this clonotype with many counts. The chain employs TRBV5-1 and TRBJ2-4; TRBD2 might be the D (5 bases). Trimming removed 0 bases at V and 6 bases at J, with 13 bases between. The CDR3 extends over 15 amino acids. The germline gives CDR1 SGHRS, CDR2 YFSETQ. The CDR3 sequence: CASSLGTGLVNIQYF. The CDR3 DNA reads TGCGCCAGCAGCTTGGGGACGGGGTTGGTAAACATTCAGTACTTC. Supplemented by reference TRBV5-1 and TRBJ2-4, the full variable domain reads KAGVTQTPRYLIKTRGQQVTLSCSPISGHRSVSWYQQTPGQGLQFLFEYFSETQRNKGNFPGRFSGRQFSNSRSEMNVSTLELGDSALYLCASSLGTGLVNIQYFGAGTRLSVL.

The chain carries TRBV3-1 and TRBJ1-2; D is unclear. The length of the CDR3 is 14 residues. CDR1 is LGHDT, CDR2 YNNKEL, per germline (reference sequence). V dropped 6 bases and J dropped 3 bases, with 14 bases sitting between them. The CDR3 protein is CASSKRSEYYGYTF. CDR3 DNA sequence: TGTGCCAGCAGTAAAAGGTCGGAGTACTATGGCTACACCTTC. The full variable domain, with the rest looked up from reference TRBV3-1 and TRBJ1-2, is DTAVSQTPKYLVTQMGNDKSIKCEQNLGHDTMYWYKQDSKKFLKIMFSYNNKELIINETVPNRFSPKSPDKAHLNLHINSLELGDSAVYFCASSKRSEYYGYTFGSGTRLTVV.

The V call is TRBV5-1, the J call TRBJ2-5, with D maybe TRBD2 (6 bases). The CDR3 consists of 15 residues. Germline CDR1 SGHRS, CDR2 YFSETQ. V was shortened by 4 bases and J by 2 bases, with 15 bases between the two germline ends. CDR3 nucleotide sequence: TGCGCCAGCAGCGGCGGGACCAACATACAAGAGACCCAGTACTTC. Its protein is CASSGGTNIQETQYF.

This clonotype appeared many times. The chain couples TRBV10-3 to TRBJ2-7; no reliable D call. CDR1 is ENHRY, CDR2 SYGVKD, per germline. V lost 2 bases and J 4 bases, leaving 3 bases between the germline ends. The CDR3 has 11 amino acids. The CDR3 reads CAISEGYEQYF. In nucleotides, the CDR3 is TGTGCCATCAGTGAGGGGTACGAGCAGTACTTC.

This clonotype was counted many times. The chain couples TRBV13 to TRBJ1-2; 9 nucleotides align to TRBD1. This CDR3 spans 15 amino acids. The junction had 9 bases not matched to a gene; V was cut back by 5 bases and J by 5 bases. CDR1 PRHDT and CDR2 FYEKMQ come from the germline V gene (reference sequence). CDR3: CASSAQGTGYYGYTF. CDR3 in DNA: TGTGCCAGCAGCGCCCAAGGGACAGGGTATTATGGCTACACCTTC.

This clonotype showed up many times. This sequence joins TRBV24-1 and TRBJ1-2; TRBD1 agrees at 10 bases. Germline V gene lookup returns CDR1 KGHDR and CDR2 SFDVKD. This CDR3 comprises 17 residues. After removal of 3 bases from V and 0 bases from J, the junction contained 6 bases not matched to a gene. For the CDR3, the DNA is TGTGCCACCAGTGATCGGACAGGGGGTGATGCTAACTATGGCTACACCTTC. Translated, it gives CATSDRTGGDANYGYTF.

This clonotype was picked up many times. This chain links TRBV7-8 with TRBJ2-7; 8 nucleotides line up with TRBD1. The germline gives CDR1 SGHVS, CDR2 FQNEAQ. V gave up 4 bases and J gave up 2 bases; unmatched junction bases: 7. This CDR3 has 15 residues. The CDR3, as DNA: TGTGCCAGCAGCTCCGGACAGGGTAGTACCTACGAGCAGTACTTC. This sequence encodes CASSSGQGSTYEQYF.

This clonotype has at least ten counts. This rearrangement joins TRBV6-5 to TRBJ1-5; 7 bases map to TRBD1. The germline gives CDR1 MNHEY, CDR2 SVGAGI. J gave up 7 bases and V 9 bases, and 15 bases lay outside the gene matches. The CDR3 has 15 amino acids. CDR3 in amino acids: CARSPKTGWGQPQHF. The CDR3 nucleotides read TGTGCCAGATCCCCCAAGACAGGGTGGGGACAGCCCCAGCATTTT.

This clonotype was recorded many times. The chain employs TRBV10-3 and TRBJ1-1; D perhaps matches TRBD1 (5 bases). V was pared by 2 bases and J by 5 bases, with 9 bases between. The CDR3 runs to 13 residues. Germline lookup yields CDR1 ENHRY and CDR2 SYGVKD. The CDR3 sequence is CAISEEGWTEAFF. In DNA form, the CDR3 reads TGTGCCATCAGTGAGGAGGGGTGGACTGAAGCTTTCTTT.

The CDR3 spells CASSEQGGQSEQYF. The CDR3 DNA follows: TGTGCCAGCAGTGAACAGGGTGGTCAGTCCGAGCAGTACTTC. The chain couples TRBV2 to TRBJ2-7; D may be TRBD1 (5 bases). CDR1 and CDR2 (germline): SNHLY, FYNNEI. Trimming took off 2 bases at V and 6 bases at J, with 14 bases between the two ends. The CDR3 loop spans 14 amino acids.

This clonotype was recorded many times. This chain joins TRBV20-1 and TRBJ1-2, with D unclear. CDR1 and CDR2 from the germline V gene are DFQATT and SNEGSKA (reference sequence). This CDR3 is 11 amino acids long. Trimming removed 5 bases at V and 6 bases at J, with 10 bases between. The CDR3 DNA sequence: TGCAGTGCTTTTGCGCCCGATGGCTACACCTTC. Protein sequence: CSAFAPDGYTF.

V is TRBV20-1 and J is TRBJ2-2; D tentatively reads TRBD1 or TRBD2 (5 bases each). The CDR3 loop spans 17 amino acids. The ends were cut back, 0 bases at V and 6 bases at J, with 20 bases in the middle. Germline CDR1 reads DFQATT; CDR2 reads SNEGSKA (reference sequence). CDR3 loop: CSAREAIPGTAAGELFF. CDR3 bases: TGCAGTGCTAGAGAGGCCATCCCCGGGACCGCGGCCGGGGAGCTGTTTTTT.